This is a list of T cell receptor beta chains from one sample in a study of control samples from healthy donors and cancer patients. TCRdb's table, derived via immunoSEQ multiplex PCR, lists solely in-frame clones and lacks some. The top ten clones hold about 12% of a sample with 120,000 or so clones, more than 75% of them seen once. Sample: blood. Receptors originate from a man under 40 in good health. Both conserved end residues are part of each CDR3.

TRBV12-5,CASGWEQIESQPQHF
TRBV12-3/TRBV12-4,CASSLEQEKLFF
TRBV4-1,CASSQEGRRSGLQPQHF
TRBV7-3,CASSLSPKGGYTF
TRBV2,CASSGLRRGGELFF
TRBV5-1,CASSLARGGIHNEQFF
TRBV28,CASTLGTGRHQPQHF
TRBV4-1,CASSQEGRGRYEQYF
TRBV2,CASSEEAILRGEKLFF
TRBV4-1,CASSLDTSQPQHF
TRBV6-6,CASTTGTRRETQYF
TRBV11-2,CASSRGQGLSGNTIYF
TRBV5-1,CASSLDGAANQPQHF
TRBV9,CASSPRGAPVGTGELFF
TRBV10-3,CAISGARPQSGGSTDTQYF
TRBV4-2,CASSQVGQGNQPQHF
TRBV30,CAWSYRGDGMYQPQHF
TRBV18,CASSPYAAGQETQYF
TRBV5-6,CASSLAGGGDLLSGNTIYF
TRBV25-1,CASSEGQGGHEQHF
TRBV5-1,CASSFGQGGEKLFF
TRBV4-2,CASSQDNVGTGFNTGELFF
TRBV18,CASSPNGDQPQHF
TRBV5-5,CASSLAISASGGNTEAFF
TRBV6-5,CASSYSTLRGTEAFF
TRBV6-5,CASSSPSGTEAFF
TRBV12-3/TRBV12-4,CASSRTYSEAFF
TRBV3-1/TRBV3-2,CASSQGGYGYTF
TRBV29-1,CSVDGTMNTEAFF